These 18 T cell receptor beta chains came from one sample sequenced in a study of blood T cell repertoires in COVID-19 (TCRdb year 2020). Library construction relied on the immunoSEQ multiplex PCR assay. TCRdb limited this immuneACCESS table to in-frame rearrangements with V and J called. A share of clones is missing; checked studies link under half to unresolved V genes, and the rest is unexplained. Recorded for this sample are about 360,000 clones; roughly 86% of them occurred a single time. Jointly, the top ten make up roughly 1.4% of the sample. Sample: PBMCs or T cells enriched from blood (not recorded which). The receptors stem from a man aged 25-40 years who had recovered from COVID-19.

The V call is TRBV6-5, the J call TRBJ2-3; a weak D match, TRBD2 (5 bases). The CDR3 runs to 13 residues. Between the trimmed V and J ends, which lost 6 bases and 2 bases, there was a span of 9 bases. Germline lookup yields CDR1 MNHEY and CDR2 SVGAGI. CDR3 DNA sequence: TGTGCCAGCAGGGGGAGCCCCACAGATACGCAGTATTTT. It is translated as CASRGSPTDTQYF.

This chain joins TRBV11-2 and TRBJ2-3; D possibly corresponds to TRBD2 (7 bases). V was cut by 5 bases and J by 4 bases, with 19 bases left in between. Per germline, CDR1 SGHAT and CDR2 FQNNGV. The CDR3 extends over 16 amino acids. The CDR3 here is CASSPWIIGGADTQYF. CDR3 nucleotide sequence: TGTGCCAGCAGCCCGTGGATTATAGGGGGGGCAGATACGCAGTATTTT.

Comments on this clone: At the DNA level, this CDR3 is encoded by other sequences in the same sample as well. The CDR3 DNA is TGTGCCAGCAGCCCACGGGACAGCTACGAGCAGTACTTC. It codes for CASSPRDSYEQYF. V gene TRBV12-3 or TRBV12-4 combines with J gene TRBJ2-7; 7 nucleotides line up with TRBD1. After removal of 6 bases from V and 3 bases from J, the junction contained 5 bases not matched to a gene. The CDR3 sequence is 13 residues long.

V gene TRBV4-1 combines with J gene TRBJ2-1; 7 bases are shared with TRBD2. Germline V gives CDR1 MGHRA, CDR2 YSYEKL. This CDR3 contains 16 residues. V trimming: 3 bases; J trimming: 8 bases; junction bases outside the gene matches: 13. The CDR3, as DNA: TGCGCCAGCAGCCAGCAGGCGTCGGGGAGGGTTGATGAGCAGTTCTTC. Its protein is CASSQQASGRVDEQFF.

The chain recombines TRBV25-1 with TRBJ1-1; 7 bases fit TRBD1. CDR1 is MGHDK, CDR2 SYGVNS, per germline. After removal of 3 bases from V and 4 bases from J, the junction contained 2 bases not matched to a gene. This CDR3 comprises 13 residues. This CDR3 is CASSDRGATEAFF. The CDR3 bases are TGTGCCAGCAGTGACAGGGGGGCCACTGAAGCTTTCTTT.

This clone turned up a few times. The chain recombines TRBV19 with TRBJ1-6; 7 bases are shared with TRBD1. The length of the CDR3 is 16 residues. Germline CDR1 reads LNHDA; CDR2 reads SQIVND (reference sequence). Trimming took 4 bases from V and 4 from J; bases not matched to a gene: 7. CDR3 sequence reads: CASSNRQGLYNSPLHF. CDR3 nucleotides: TGTGCCAGTAGTAATCGACAGGGTTTGTATAATTCACCCCTCCACTTT.

The chain joins TRBV9 to TRBJ1-6, with D unclear. The germline CDR1 and CDR2 sequences are SGDLS and YYNGEE. Deletions cut 0 bases from V and 6 bases from J, with 7 bases between. The CDR3 totals 14 residues. CDR3 sequence reads: CASSVGQFNSPLHF. The CDR3 bases are TGTGCCAGCAGCGTAGGGCAGTTTAATTCACCCCTCCACTTT.

The gene calls are TRBV6-5 and TRBJ2-3; D is uncertain. The germline V gene encodes CDR1 MNHEY and CDR2 SVGAGI. V lost 4 bases and J lost 6, with 11 bases in between. This CDR3 is 13 amino acids long. The CDR3, as DNA: TGTGCCAGCAGTTTGGTCCCCGCGGATACGCAGTATTTT. This gives the protein CASSLVPADTQYF.

The CDR3 loop reads CASLGPQSLFSGYTF. The CDR3 nucleotides read TGTGCCAGCCTGGGCCCACAAAGTCTCTTCTCTGGCTACACCTTC. The chain combines TRBV2 with TRBJ1-2, with no clear D. The CDR3 has 15 residues. CDR1 SNHLY and CDR2 FYNNEI come from the germline V gene. The germline V and J ends were trimmed by 8 bases and 7 bases, with 23 bases remaining between them. Variable domain in full (rest from reference TRBV2 and TRBJ1-2): EPEVTQTPSHQVTQMGQEVILRCVPISNHLYFYWYRQILGQKVEFLVSFYNNEISEKSEIFDDQFSVERPDGSNFTLKIRSTKLEDSAMYFCASLGPQSLFSGYTFGSGTRLTVV.

V and J are TRBV10-3 and TRBJ1-3; a weak D match, TRBD1 (6 bases). The CDR3 totals 16 residues. Per germline, CDR1 ENHRY and CDR2 SYGVKD. V was clipped by 5 bases and J by 0 bases, with 14 bases between them. CDR3 coding DNA: TGTGCCATCAGTCGGGGACAAAAGACCTCTGGAAACACCATATATTTT. It encodes CAISRGQKTSGNTIYF.

The CDR3 DNA reads TGTGCCAGCAGCCTCCCTACCCCCAGGGGGCTGGGAGAGACCCAGTACTTC. It specifies CASSLPTPRGLGETQYF. This chain links TRBV5-4 with TRBJ2-5; 8 bases map to TRBD1. Looked up from germline, CDR1 is SGHNT and CDR2 is YYREEE (reference sequence). This CDR3 region has 17 residues. V gave up 4 bases and J gave up 4 bases; unmatched junction bases: 15.

V gene TRBV30 combines with J gene TRBJ1-2, with D possibly matching TRBD1 (5 bases). CDR3 size: 12 residues. Germline V gives CDR1 GTSNPN, CDR2 SVGIG (reference sequence). Trimming removed 3 bases from V and 11 bases from J, with 16 bases in between. In DNA form, the CDR3 reads TGTGCCTGGAGCAGGACGGGACTGTCTTACACCTTC. Its translation is CAWSRTGLSYTF. The whole variable domain, filled in from reference TRBV30 and TRBJ1-2, reads SQTIHQWPATLVQPVGSPLSLECTVEGTSNPNLYWYRQAAGRGLQLLFYSVGIGQISSEVPQNLSASRPQDRQFILSSKKLLLSDSGFYLCAWSRTGLSYTFGSGTRLTVV.

This clone was counted between two and nine times. V and J are TRBV4-3 and TRBJ2-5; 7 bases align to TRBD2. Germline V lookup: CDR1 LGHNA, CDR2 YSLEER. The CDR3 runs to 16 residues. Losses at the gene ends were 4 bases for V and 2 bases for J; bases not matched to a gene: 10. CDR3 sequence: CASSLGRGGVQETQYF. The CDR3 DNA reads TGCGCCAGCAGCCTTGGGAGGGGCGGGGTTCAAGAGACCCAGTACTTC.

The chain recombines TRBV9 with TRBJ1-3, with D tentatively TRBD1 (6 bases). Trimming removed 7 bases at V and 11 bases at J, with 16 bases between. The CDR3 contains 12 residues. CDR1 is SGDLS and CDR2 is YYNGEE in the germline V gene. In DNA form, the CDR3 reads TGTGCCAGCTCGACAGGCTTGGACCCCATATATTTT. Residues: CASSTGLDPIYF.

This clone appeared a single time. V usage is TRBV4-3 and J usage is TRBJ1-1, with no clear D. Trimming removed 1 base at V and 1 base at J, with 10 bases between. The CDR3 contains 15 residues. Germline CDR1 is LGHNA and CDR2 is YSLEER. CDR3 amino acids: CASSQGSLTNTEAFF. The CDR3 DNA reads TGCGCCAGCAGCCAAGGATCCCTAACGAACACTGAAGCTTTCTTT.

This chain connects TRBV5-4 to TRBJ2-6; 7 positions agree with TRBD1. Germline-derived CDR1 and CDR2 are SGHNT and YYREEE (reference sequence). Trimming removed 4 bases from V and 2 bases from J; junction bases left unmatched: 0. This CDR3 has 14 residues. DNA for the CDR3: TGTGCCAGCAGCGACAGGGCTGGGGCCAACGTCCTGACTTTC. Protein product: CASSDRAGANVLTF.

The chain recombines TRBV7-8 with TRBJ1-5, with D unclear. V was trimmed by 1 base and J by 6 bases, leaving 25 bases between them. The CDR3 extends over 19 amino acids. The germline gives CDR1 SGHVS, CDR2 FQNEAQ. CDR3 in DNA: TGTGCCAGCAGCTTAGGGGCCGGCAGCGGGGAGTTATGGTTTCAGCCCCAGCATTTT. It codes for CASSLGAGSGELWFQPQHF.

CDR3 sequence (DNA): TGTGCCAGCAGCGTGGCGGAGGGTGAGCAGTTCTTC. Its translation is CASSVAEGEQFF. V gene TRBV9 combines with J gene TRBJ2-1, with a weak D call TRBD2 (6 bases). CDR3 size: 12 residues. The V end was cut by 2 bases, the J end by 9 bases, with 9 bases between. CDR1 and CDR2 (germline): SGDLS, YYNGEE.